This TCR beta chain was sequenced in a study of shared T cell receptors in the human thymus. The protocol was immunoSEQ multiplex PCR, while the TCRdb copy is restricted to in-frame clones and leaves out a portion. This table has roughly 710,000 clones, approximately 85% appearing once. The V gene end was trimmed by 4 bases and the J gene end by 6 bases; junction bases not matched to a gene: 6. The germline gives CDR1 SGHDT, CDR2 YYEEEE. This CDR3 is 14 amino acids long. This same sample was also taken into another study, of human thymus T cells. As that report states: Resections obtained during corrective heart surgery supplied the thymus tissue.

V and J are TRBV5-6 and TRBJ1-1; 10 bases are a match to TRBD1. This clonotype was obtained from a girl in the first two years of life with a congenital heart defect. Sequencing was carried out using thymocytes. The CDR3 region has the DNA TGTGCCAGCAGCCTGGGACAGGGGAGGCCTGAAGCTTTCTTT. Translation gives CASSLGQGRPEAFF.